This T cell receptor beta chain was observed in a study of blood T cell repertoires in COVID-19. In the study overall: Sites in the United States, Italy and Spain provided acute and convalescent COVID-19 samples. From T cells, B-cell-depleted T cells, or PBMCs came the material, which was cDNA or gDNA.

CDR1 is MNHEY and CDR2 is SVGAGI in the germline V gene. This CDR3 has 16 amino acids. Trimming cost V 0 bases and J 10 bases; bases outside gene matches: 12. Original analysis: Nucleated cell counts were estimated from reference gene primer amplification. Repertoires were generated with immunoSEQ multiplex PCR, while TCRdb's copy carries only in-frame clones and drops some. That table gives V, J and clone size, and the DNA gave D and trimming. The sample lists around 270,000 clones; about 89% were seen once. The chain couples TRBV6-5 to TRBJ1-1; 9 bases are shared with TRBD1. The receptor's source is a man aged 30-40 years with acute or convalescent COVID-19. Sequenced sample: peripheral blood. The CDR3 sequence is CASSYSGTGTLGRAFF. CDR3 sequence (DNA): TGTGCCAGCAGTTACTCTGGGACAGGGACCCTTGGGCGAGCTTTCTTT.